A selection of T cell receptor beta chains follows, all from one sample in a study of identifying expanded T cells in peripheral blood. The protocol was immunoSEQ multiplex PCR, while the TCRdb copy is restricted to in-frame clones and leaves out a portion. This sample has tens of thousands of clones, with around 90% found just once. The source material was blood. The receptors were sampled from a person aged 18 to 75 in good health. CDR3s leave out the opening cysteine and the closing phenylalanine or tryptophan.

v_call | cdr3_aa
TRBV19 | ASKSRGQETQY
TRBV4-1 | ASSQGRTSGYNEQF
TRBV19 | ASSRAGGPYQPQH
TRBV5-6 | ASRQHNLAKNIQY
TRBV11-2 | ASSLGVGNQPQH
TRBV30 | AWIRSDVPNTEAF
TRBV5-6 | ASSWDRQETQY
TRBV19 | ASRIRQGAQETQY
TRBV18 | ASSLDRDPGYT
TRBV5-1 | ASQGLLGQETQY
TRBV5-1 | ASSYSANTEAF
TRBV7-2 | ASSRTGDYGYT
TRBV5-1 | ASSLTIDREFREEY
TRBV30 | ASRTVYNEQF
TRBV27 | ASSLLRNTEAF
TRBV2 | ASSGGTGALRNYGYT
TRBV7-2 | ASSLSFSGHGYT
TRBV30 | AWSGADQETQY
TRBV4-3 | ASSQVPTGLVNIQY
TRBV7-9 | ASSLYLPWDTPYEQY
TRBV4-1 | ASSQIQGRNEKLF
TRBV29-1 | SVVANSYEQY
TRBV19 | ASSIGQGGYGYT
TRBV4-1 | ASSQRTSGTYEQY
TRBV5-1 | ASSLGGTNTGELF
TRBV11-1 | ASSNSYEQY
TRBV7-7 | ASSPGRGPSDTQY
TRBV11-2 | ASSLGEGPHQPQH
TRBV14 | ASSQLLGQGNSPLH
TRBV15 | ATSRGEQLSGANVLT
TRBV7-9 | ASSLTLGNTIY
TRBV5-6 | ASSSEGQGMVGQPQH
TRBV6-5 | ASSWEGRAAAF
TRBV7-2 | ASSVTGPGNTIY
TRBV5-6 | ASSLAPNYGYT
TRBV7-2 | ASSLNAGSHTEAF
TRBV18 | ASSPTSGPTDGANVLT
TRBV7-3 | ATAVGPENTEAF
TRBV19 | ASSIDPRGLYNEQF
TRBV19 | ASTTSQRPTEAF
TRBV29-1 | SVQKAFSPGQPADTQY
TRBV9 | ASSVGIGSDTQY
TRBV20-1 | SAKDSYEQY
TRBV19 | ASSPDPGRNQPQH
TRBV15 | ATSRVFGSYNEQF
TRBV18 | ASSPDGNQWDEQF
TRBV30 | ASLGFDGYT
TRBV27 | ASSSGRGPGELF
TRBV6-5 | ASSYLAGVGNTIY
TRBV7-3 | ASSPRGSANTGELF
TRBV13 | ASSARQGLSSPLH
TRBV5-6 | ASRPSRDRGLITYTEAF
TRBV9 | ASSTQAGPTNEQY
TRBV2 | ASSLDRASYGYT
TRBV6-5 | ASRPSTDTQY
TRBV19 | ASSKGARDGYT
TRBV6-6 | ASRTGGGNQPQH
TRBV19 | ASGGQGGNQPQH
TRBV6-6 | ASSTGTGGLGEQY